The rows below give T cell receptor beta chains drawn from one sample of a study of T cells in Graves' hyperthyroidism and ophthalmopathy. TCRdb reprocessed the multiplex PCR reads via MiXCR and lists one record per CDR3 protein. The repertoire has some 740,000 distinct CDR3 sequences, approximately 14% of them found once; the top ten carry approximately 10%. The sequenced sample was blood. All receptors derive from a woman aged 18-29 years with Graves' hyperthyroidism. CDR3s leave out the opening cysteine and the closing phenylalanine or tryptophan. Some rows have no size entry. The others give once, few or many, or a class for an expanded clone.

j_call v_call clone_size cdr3_aa
TRBJ2-2 TRBV6-6 few ASSYTGGAGELF
TRBJ1-2 TRBV6-1 many ASRAIGTGKGYT
TRBJ1-4 TRBV30 many AWEGGQGDEKLF
TRBJ2-7 TRBV7-2 few ASSFSFSGRDKQGEQY
TRBJ2-5 TRBV20-1 many SARTPSETQY
TRBJ2-1 TRBV20-1 - SAKTELAGGPYNEQF
TRBJ2-1 TRBV9 - ASSAPAGTSINEQF
TRBJ1-3 TRBV7-2 - ASSRSKVYGNTIY
TRBJ2-2 TRBV2 few ASSPAWELF
TRBJ2-7 TRBV7-8 many ASSLEDSGDYEQY
TRBJ2-2 TRBV7-6 - ASSVLGDAGELF
TRBJ2-1 TRBV12-3/TRBV12-4 - ASSYEGARFGEQL
TRBJ2-7 TRBV27 few ASSLTATYEQY
TRBJ1-1 TRBV28 many ASSLHPGRPTEAF
TRBJ2-5 TRBV24-1 - ATSGLPGQGYEETQY
TRBJ2-7 TRBV6-1 many ASSGTGDSYEQY
TRBJ1-2 TRBV12-3/TRBV12-4 - ASTPSGRYGHT
TRBJ2-7 TRBV15 - ATSRTGWSYVQY
TRBJ2-7 TRBV12-3/TRBV12-4 many ASSLITGYEQY
TRBJ1-6 TRBV15 few ATSREGPGTSNSPLH
TRBJ1-4 TRBV12-3/TRBV12-4 - ASSLARGVATNEKLF
TRBJ2-7 TRBV6-1 many ASIQPTGGRYEQY
TRBJ1-1 TRBV20-1 - SADDGQLAEAF
TRBJ2-3 TRBV7-2 - ASSPTRDPTDTQY
TRBJ1-5 TRBV12-3/TRBV12-4 many ASSTAGGWNQPQH
TRBJ2-7 TRBV2 many ASRGPYEQY
TRBJ2-2 TRBV24-1 few ATSTAYEGIFRELF
TRBJ1-1 TRBV19 - ASTSAPRMNTEAF